A single sample is the source of the 20 T cell receptor beta chains below, sequenced in a study of shared clonotypes between healthy human individuals. Libraries were prepared by immunoSEQ multiplex PCR; TCRdb keeps only in-frame clonotypes and omits some of them. Here the sample spans about 770,000 clones, 72% being singletons. The sequenced sample was memory CD4+ T cells sorted from blood. This sample's subset: CD45RA-negative fraction. The receptor source for this set is a woman under 40 in good health.

The CDR3 loop is CASSWSGGTTNYGYTF. The CDR3 DNA sequence: TGCGCCAGCAGCTGGAGTGGGGGAACGACTAACTATGGCTACACCTTC. The chain combines TRBV5-1 with TRBJ1-2; maybe TRBD1 (5 bases). Trimming cost V 3 bases and J 0 bases, with 15 bases left between them. CDR1 is SGHRS, CDR2 YFSETQ, per germline. The CDR3 covers 16 residues.

On this clone: Being one base from a much bigger clone, this may be a read error. At the DNA level, this CDR3 is encoded by other sequences in the same sample as well. The chain uses TRBV11-2 and TRBJ2-7, with 7 bases that match TRBD2. Germline values: CDR1 SGHAT, CDR2 FQNNGV. V trimming: 5 bases; J trimming: 0 bases; junction bases outside the gene matches: 4. The CDR3 has 14 residues. CDR3: CASSQQRDSYEQYF. The DNA for the CDR3 is TGTGCCAGCAGCCAGCAGCGGGACTCCTACGAGCAGTACTTC.

This clone was observed a single time. This chain uses TRBV28 with TRBJ1-5, with TRBD1 matching over 9 bases. From germline, CDR1 is MDHEN and CDR2 SYDVKM. V lost 4 bases, J lost 6 bases, and 7 bases stayed unmatched. This CDR3 is built from 15 residues. DNA for the CDR3: TGTGCCAGCAGTTCGGGACAGGGATTCCGTCAGCCCCAGCATTTT. This gives the protein CASSSGQGFRQPQHF. The variable domain in full, completed from reference TRBV28 and TRBJ1-5, reads DVKVTQSSRYLVKRTGEKVFLECVQDMDHENMFWYRQDPGLGLRLIYFSYDVKMKEKGDIPEGYSVSREKKERFSLILESASTNQTSMYLCASSSGQGFRQPQHFGDGTRLSIL.

The chain links TRBV5-1 to TRBJ2-7, with 11 nucleotides matching TRBD2. Trimming cost V 4 bases and J 5 bases; bases outside gene matches: 14. Germline values: CDR1 SGHRS, CDR2 YFSETQ. The CDR3 length is 17 residues. The CDR3 DNA sequence: TGCGCCAGCAGCCCCGATTACGGGACTAGCGGATCACACGAGCAGTACTTC. Translated: CASSPDYGTSGSHEQYF.

The J gene is TRBJ1-1, the V gene TRBV27, with 7 bases that match TRBD1. Germline loops: CDR1 MNHEY, CDR2 SMNVEV (reference sequence). This CDR3 spans 16 amino acids. V gave up 5 bases and J gave up 0 bases; unmatched junction bases: 9. The CDR3: CASSKGQPTLNTEAFF. The CDR3 coding sequence is TGTGCCAGCAGTAAGGGACAGCCTACCTTGAACACTGAAGCTTTCTTT.

V is TRBV28 and J is TRBJ2-7, with 12 bases identical to TRBD1. Looked up from germline, CDR1 is MDHEN and CDR2 is SYDVKM. Unmatched junction bases numbered 13, after V lost 6 bases and J lost 4 bases. This CDR3 region has 17 residues. The CDR3 nucleotides are TGTGCCAGCAGCAGGACCGGCGGGACAGGGGGCTCGTACGAGCAGTACTTC. It encodes CASSRTGGTGGSYEQYF.

The genes are TRBV19 and TRBJ1-3; D gene uncertain. Deletions cut 4 bases from V and 0 bases from J, with 7 bases between. The CDR3 length is 14 residues. Germline-derived CDR1 and CDR2 are LNHDA and SQIVND (reference sequence). CDR3 in amino acids: CASSNTFSGNTIYF. The CDR3, as DNA: TGTGCCAGTAGTAACACTTTCTCTGGAAACACCATATATTTT. Full variable domain (missing parts from reference TRBV19 and TRBJ1-3): DGGITQSPKYLFRKEGQNVTLSCEQNLNHDAMYWYRQDPGQGLRLIYYSQIVNDFQKGDIAEGYSVSREKKESFPLTVTSAQKNPTAFYLCASSNTFSGNTIYFGEGSWLTVV.

This clone appeared many times. V usage is TRBV7-9 and J usage is TRBJ1-1, with 7 bases aligning to TRBD1. The J segment lost 5 bases and the V segment lost 2 bases, leaving 5 bases of the junction unmatched. The CDR3 is 14 residues long. In germline, CDR1 is SEHNR, CDR2 FQNEAQ (reference sequence). The CDR3 nucleotides read TGTGCCAGCAGCTTATGGACAGGCGGAACTGAAGCTTTCTTT. As protein: CASSLWTGGTEAFF.

The genes are TRBV6-1 and TRBJ2-3; 9 bases line up with TRBD2. This CDR3 has 15 amino acids. CDR1 and CDR2 (germline): MNHNS, SASEGT. V was clipped by 4 bases and J by 4 bases; unmatched bases: 6. CDR3: CASSGRTSVADTQYF. CDR3 DNA: TGTGCCAGCAGTGGCCGGACTAGCGTTGCAGATACGCAGTATTTT.

This clone was counted only a few times. The J gene is TRBJ1-4, the V gene TRBV20-1; D gene unclear. The V end was cut by 6 bases, the J end by 5 bases, with 4 bases between. CDR3 length: 10 amino acids. Germline CDR1 is DFQATT and CDR2 is SNEGSKA (reference sequence). This CDR3 is CSAPNEKLFF. In nucleotides, the CDR3 is TGCAGTGCCCCCAATGAAAAACTGTTTTTT.

The chain employs TRBV11-2 and TRBJ1-4, with D possibly being TRBD1 (6 bases). The V end lost 5 bases, the J end lost 7 bases, and 17 bases lay between the germline ends. CDR3 size: 15 residues. Per germline, CDR1 SGHAT and CDR2 FQNNGV. CDR3 amino acids: CASSPGAGVPEKLFF. The CDR3 DNA sequence: TGTGCCAGCAGCCCTGGGGCAGGGGTCCCTGAAAAACTGTTTTTT.

DNA for the CDR3: TGTGCCAGCAAACCTGGAGGACAGGGACACGACTACACCTTC. This sequence encodes CASKPGGQGHDYTF. The gene calls are TRBV28 and TRBJ1-2; 8 positions agree with TRBD1. The CDR3 consists of 14 residues. Looked up from germline, CDR1 is MDHEN and CDR2 is SYDVKM. The junction had 14 bases not matched to a gene; V was cut back by 7 bases and J by 10 bases.

The chain joins TRBV7-3 to TRBJ2-3; 9 bases match TRBD2. The CDR3 loop spans 15 amino acids. Germline CDR1 SGHTA, CDR2 FQGTGA. The J segment lost 1 base and the V segment lost 4 bases, leaving 3 bases of the junction unmatched. CDR3 coding DNA: TGTGCCAGCAGCTCTGGCGGGAGGGGCACAGATACGCAGTATTTT. Amino acids: CASSSGGRGTDTQYF. The variable domain in full, with the rest retrieved from reference TRBV7-3 and TRBJ2-3, is GAGVSQTPSNKVTEKGKYVELRCDPISGHTALYWYRQSLGQGPEFLIYFQGTGAADDSGLPNDRFFAVRPEGSVSTLKIQRTERGDSAVYLCASSSGGRGTDTQYFGPGTRLTVL.

V gene TRBV6-5 combines with J gene TRBJ2-2; 7 bases line up with TRBD2. Germline values: CDR1 MNHEY, CDR2 SVGAGI. V lost 8 bases to trimming and J lost 6 bases; unmatched junction nucleotides: 9. This CDR3 is built from 14 residues. CDR3 bases: TGTGCCAGCCGCAGCCCAGGGAGGGCCGGGGAGCTGTTTTTT. It is translated as CASRSPGRAGELFF.

This clone appeared a few times. The gene calls are TRBV30 and TRBJ2-3; D might be TRBD1 (6 bases). V was trimmed by 3 bases and J by 1 base, leaving 14 bases between them. Germline V gene sequence: CDR1 GTSNPN, CDR2 SVGIG (reference sequence). The CDR3 consists of 15 residues. CDR3 nucleotides: TGTGCCTGGAGACAGGGTTTGGGGGGCACAGATACGCAGTATTTT. It is translated as CAWRQGLGGTDTQYF.

V and J are TRBV28 and TRBJ1-5, with D perhaps matching TRBD1 (5 bases). V was clipped by 2 bases and J by 0 bases, with 14 bases between them. This CDR3 has 17 residues. Germline CDR1 MDHEN, CDR2 SYDVKM. This chain's CDR3 is CASSLRVAGTSNQPQHF. The CDR3 region has the DNA TGTGCCAGCAGTTTAAGAGTCGCGGGGACTAGCAATCAGCCCCAGCATTTT.

V is TRBV28 and J is TRBJ2-5; D gene uncertain. The CDR3 is 13 residues long. The V gene lost 4 bases and the J gene lost 5 bases, with 11 bases spanning the gap. In germline, CDR1 is MDHEN, CDR2 SYDVKM. The CDR3 DNA sequence: TGTGCCAGCAGTTACAAGATAGTCGAGACCCAGTACTTC. This encodes CASSYKIVETQYF.

The rearrangement joins TRBV5-1 to TRBJ2-7; 7 nucleotides line up with TRBD1. V was clipped by 3 bases and J by 0 bases; unmatched bases: 0. The CDR3 sequence is 13 residues long. CDR1 SGHRS and CDR2 YFSETQ come from the germline V gene. The CDR3 nucleotides read TGCGCCAGCAGCTGGGACAGCTCCTACGAGCAGTACTTC. Translated, it gives CASSWDSSYEQYF.

The chain couples TRBV7-9 to TRBJ2-2; a weak D match, TRBD1 (5 bases). Germline loops: CDR1 SEHNR, CDR2 FQNEAQ (reference sequence). The CDR3 is 13 amino acids. Trimming removed 5 bases from V and 5 bases from J, with 9 bases in between. The CDR3 region is CASSPRQTGELFF. The CDR3 DNA reads as TGTGCCAGCAGCCCAAGACAGACCGGGGAGCTGTTTTTT.

This clone was picked up one time. The chain combines TRBV30 with TRBJ2-3; D may be TRBD2 (7 bases). The V and J ends lost 0 bases and 4 bases respectively, with 11 bases between them. This CDR3 contains 14 residues. Germline loops: CDR1 GTSNPN, CDR2 SVGIG (reference sequence). The CDR3 nucleotides read TGTGCCTGGAGTGTCGGAGGGGGGGCAGATACGCAGTATTTT. It translates to CAWSVGGGADTQYF.